The rows below give T cell receptor beta chains drawn from one sample of a study of OX40 agonist ivuxolimab in advanced cancers. Only in-frame clones appear in the TCRdb table, and some are missing; sequencing was by immunoSEQ multiplex PCR. The data show 46,000 or so clones, around 87% seen once. This specimen was CD4+ or CD8+ T cells sorted from blood, taken in a trial of the OX40 agonist ivuxolimab. The receptors shown here come from an adult with an advanced solid tumor such as melanoma, head and neck, liver or kidney cancer. CDR3s include the opening cysteine and the closing phenylalanine or tryptophan. Fields, in order: clone size, J gene, D gene, V gene, CDR3 protein, CDR3 DNA. A D gene is named only where the DNA matches it firmly. The size of a clone is reported for some rows only, either as once, few or many, or as a class for expanded clones.

NA | TRBJ2-7 | NA | TRBV7-6 | CASSLGDQSSYEQYF | TGTGCCAGCAGCTTGGGGGACCAGAGCTCCTACGAGCAGTACTTC
NA | TRBJ2-2 | NA | TRBV18 | CASSPSPTGRGTGELFF | TGTGCCAGCTCACCCTCCCCGACAGGGAGGGGTACCGGGGAGCTGTTTTTT
NA | TRBJ1-4 | NA | TRBV4-3 | CASSQDRGLDEKLFF | TGCGCCAGCAGCCAAGATCGGGGGTTAGACGAAAAACTGTTTTTT
NA | TRBJ2-1 | NA | TRBV10-2 | CASTESSYNEQFF | TGCGCCAGCACAGAGAGCTCCTACAATGAGCAGTTCTTC
once | TRBJ1-6 | NA | TRBV6-1 | CASHTGHNSPLHF | TGTGCCAGCCATACAGGGCATAATTCACCCCTCCACTTT
NA | TRBJ2-7 | TRBD2 | TRBV9 | CASSPPGTSGTYEQYF | TGTGCCAGCAGCCCCCCAGGGACTAGCGGGACCTACGAGCAGTACTTC
NA | TRBJ1-2 | TRBD1 | TRBV13 | CASSYSRPGGQDGYTF | TGTGCCAGCAGCTACTCAAGGCCAGGGGGCCAAGATGGCTACACCTTC
NA | TRBJ1-6 | NA | TRBV6-5 | CASSYSGESPLHF | TGTGCCAGCAGTTACTCGGGAGAGTCACCCCTCCACTTT
NA | TRBJ1-5 | NA | TRBV7-8 | CASSLKRGNNQPQHF | TGTGCCAGCAGCTTAAAGAGGGGAAACAATCAGCCCCAGCATTTT
once | TRBJ2-7 | NA | TRBV28 | CASSPLRGDEQYF | TGTGCCAGCAGTCCCCTACGGGGTGACGAGCAGTACTTC
NA | TRBJ2-1 | TRBD2 | TRBV4-3 | CASSQDSGGYNEQFF | TGCGCCAGCAGCCAAGATAGCGGGGGTTACAATGAGCAGTTCTTC
NA | TRBJ1-3 | NA | TRBV28 | CASSSTSGNTIYF | TGTGCCAGCAGCAGTACCTCTGGAAACACCATATATTTT
NA | TRBJ2-3 | TRBD2 | TRBV13 | CASSLGNSGGAVSTDTQYF | TGTGCCAGCAGCTTAGGAAATAGCGGGGGGGCCGTTAGCACAGATACGCAGTATTTT
NA | TRBJ1-1 | NA | TRBV7-6 | CASGQTDAEAFF | TGTGCCAGCGGCCAGACTGACGCTGAAGCTTTCTTT
NA | TRBJ2-7 | NA | TRBV5-4 | CASSLSAGTHEQYF | TGTGCCAGCAGCTTGTCCGCTGGCACCCACGAGCAGTACTTC
NA | TRBJ2-3 | TRBD1 | TRBV5-1 | CASSYNDRVGDTQYF | TGCGCCAGCAGCTACAACGACAGGGTTGGAGATACGCAGTATTTT
NA | TRBJ2-1 | NA | TRBV6-6 | CATSTLSSYNEQFF | TGTGCCACCTCGACGCTAAGCTCCTACAATGAGCAGTTCTTC
NA | TRBJ2-2 | NA | TRBV30 | CAWTLPVAAGELFF | TGTGCCTGGACCCTGCCAGTAGCCGCCGGGGAGCTGTTTTTT
NA | TRBJ1-1 | NA | TRBV2 | CASRSQGGDTEAFF | TGTGCCAGCAGATCACAGGGAGGGGACACTGAAGCTTTCTTT
NA | TRBJ1-2 | NA | TRBV27 | CASSGQKNYGYTF | TGTGCCAGTAGCGGACAGAAAAACTATGGCTACACCTTC
NA | TRBJ1-6 | NA | TRBV18 | CASSQPGISSYNSPLHF | TGTGCCAGCTCACAGCCAGGGATTAGCTCCTATAATTCACCCCTCCACTTT
once | TRBJ2-1 | TRBD2 | TRBV27 | CASSFIAGYNEQFF | TGTGCCAGCAGTTTTATAGCGGGCTACAATGAGCAGTTCTTC
NA | TRBJ1-4 | NA | TRBV19 | CASSEAFTFPPNEKLFF | TGTGCCAGTAGTGAAGCTTTCACGTTTCCCCCTAATGAAAAACTGTTTTTT
NA | TRBJ2-3 | TRBD1 | TRBV30 | CAWSSTGGAADTQYF | TGTGCCTGGAGCTCGACAGGGGGCGCGGCAGATACGCAGTATTTT
NA | TRBJ1-5 | NA | TRBV4-1 | CASSQDREGFGNQPQHF | TGCGCCAGCAGCCAAGATCGTGAGGGGTTCGGCAATCAGCCCCAGCATTTT
NA | TRBJ2-7 | NA | TRBV7-9 | CASSAGTPSGNEQYF | TGTGCCAGCAGCGCCGGGACCCCCTCTGGGAACGAGCAGTACTTC
NA | TRBJ2-7 | TRBD2 | TRBV5-6 | CASSLGGTTPGRFGEQYF | TGTGCCAGCAGCTTGGGGGGGACTACCCCTGGGCGGTTCGGCGAGCAGTACTTC
NA | TRBJ2-5 | NA | TRBV27 | CASTGPGEGETQYF | TGTGCCAGCACGGGCCCGGGGGAAGGGGAGACCCAGTACTTC
NA | TRBJ1-1 | TRBD1 | TRBV10-3 | CAIESGTANTEAFF | TGTGCCATAGAATCAGGGACAGCGAACACTGAAGCTTTCTTT
NA | TRBJ2-7 | NA | TRBV5-1 | CASSFFPTSTAYEQYF | TGCGCCAGCAGCTTCTTCCCGACATCGACCGCTTACGAGCAGTACTTC
NA | TRBJ1-2 | NA | TRBV29-1 | CSCPGILGGYTF | TGCAGCTGCCCAGGGATTCTAGGGGGCTACACCTTC
NA | TRBJ2-6 | TRBD1 | TRBV4-2 | CASSLARQGSSGANVLTF | TGTGCCAGCAGCCTTGCAAGACAGGGAAGCTCTGGGGCCAACGTCCTGACTTTC
NA | TRBJ2-7 | NA | TRBV5-1 | CASSLGAGPPYEQYF | TGCGCCAGCAGCTTGGGGGCAGGTCCTCCCTACGAGCAGTACTTC
few | TRBJ1-6 | TRBD1 | TRBV5-4 | CASSLGRGRDSPLHF | TGTGCCAGCAGCTTGGGAAGGGGGCGCGATTCACCCCTCCACTTT
NA | TRBJ1-6 | NA | TRBV7-8 | CASSQGTGNSPLHF | TGTGCCAGCAGCCAGGGGACTGGAAATTCACCCCTCCACTTT
NA | TRBJ1-1 | NA | TRBV5-1 | CASSPTGWGHTEAFF | TGCGCCAGCAGCCCCACCGGGTGGGGACACACTGAAGCTTTCTTT
NA | TRBJ2-1 | NA | TRBV5-5 | CASSLSPYNEQFF | TGTGCCAGCAGCTTAAGCCCGTACAATGAGCAGTTCTTC
NA | TRBJ2-7 | NA | TRBV2 | CASSEVTYEQYF | TGTGCCAGCAGTGAAGTAACCTACGAGCAGTACTTC
NA | TRBJ1-1 | TRBD1 | TRBV6-5 | CASSSRTGANTEAFF | TGTGCCAGCAGTTCTCGGACAGGGGCGAACACTGAAGCTTTCTTT
NA | TRBJ2-1 | TRBD2 | TRBV6-4 | CASSDSTSGDYNEQFF | TGTGCCAGCAGTGACTCGACTAGCGGGGACTACAATGAGCAGTTCTTC
NA | TRBJ2-7 | TRBD1 | TRBV4-1 | CASSQVSASGQGYEQYF | TGCGCCAGCAGCCAAGTTTCGGCCTCCGGACAGGGCTACGAGCAGTACTTC
NA | TRBJ2-1 | NA | TRBV10-3 | CAISGGGGRNEQFF | TGTGCCATCAGTGGTGGAGGGGGGCGGAATGAGCAGTTCTTC
NA | TRBJ1-1 | NA | TRBV7-2 | CASSLLYGGNTEAFF | TGTGCCAGCAGCTTACTGTACGGCGGGAACACTGAAGCTTTCTTT
NA | TRBJ1-1 | NA | TRBV5-6 | CASSLWGRRNTEAFF | TGTGCCAGCAGCTTATGGGGCAGGCGGAACACTGAAGCTTTCTTT
NA | TRBJ2-2 | TRBD1 | TRBV28 | CASSLRQGPGELFF | TGTGCCAGCAGTTTGCGACAGGGGCCCGGGGAGCTGTTTTTT
NA | TRBJ1-1 | NA | TRBV27 | CASSLFRGYTEAFF | TGTGCCAGCAGTTTATTTCGGGGTTACACTGAAGCTTTCTTT
NA | TRBJ2-7 | TRBD1 | TRBV19 | CASSRGQGLYEQYF | TGTGCCAGTAGTAGGGGACAGGGACTTTACGAGCAGTACTTC
NA | TRBJ2-1 | NA | TRBV15 | CATSSRRYNEQFF | TGTGCCACCAGCAGCAGGCGATACAATGAGCAGTTCTTC